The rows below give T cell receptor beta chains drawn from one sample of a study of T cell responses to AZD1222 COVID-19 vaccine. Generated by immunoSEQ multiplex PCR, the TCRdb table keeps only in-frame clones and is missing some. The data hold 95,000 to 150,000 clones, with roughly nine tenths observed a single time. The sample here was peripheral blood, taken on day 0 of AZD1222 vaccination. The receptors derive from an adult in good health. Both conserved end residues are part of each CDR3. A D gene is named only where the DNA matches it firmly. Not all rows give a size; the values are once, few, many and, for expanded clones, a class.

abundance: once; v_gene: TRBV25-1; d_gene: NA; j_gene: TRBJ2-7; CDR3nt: TGTGCCAGCAGTGATGAGGGTGGATCCTACGAGCAGTACTTC; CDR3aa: CASSDEGGSYEQYF
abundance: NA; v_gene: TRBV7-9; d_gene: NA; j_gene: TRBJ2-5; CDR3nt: TGTGCCAGCAGCCTGCACGGGGAAGAGACCCAGTACTTC; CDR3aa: CASSLHGEETQYF
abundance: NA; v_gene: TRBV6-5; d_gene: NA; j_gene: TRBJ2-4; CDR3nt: TGTGCCAGCAGTCCCTCCGTCAGGGACATTCAGTACTTC; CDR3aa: CASSPSVRDIQYF
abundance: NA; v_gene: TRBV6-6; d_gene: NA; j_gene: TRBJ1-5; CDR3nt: TGTGCCAGCAGTTGGCAGGACTTGACCTTCGGGCAGCCCCAGCATTTT; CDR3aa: CASSWQDLTFGQPQHF
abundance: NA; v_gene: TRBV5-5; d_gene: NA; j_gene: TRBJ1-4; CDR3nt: TGTGCCAGCAGCTCAGCACAGGATTATGAAAAACTGTTTTTT; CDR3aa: CASSSAQDYEKLFF
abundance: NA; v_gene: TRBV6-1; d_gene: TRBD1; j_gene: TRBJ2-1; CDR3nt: TGTGCCAGCAGTGACCGGACAGGGAGCGGCAATGAGCAGTTCTTC; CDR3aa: CASSDRTGSGNEQFF
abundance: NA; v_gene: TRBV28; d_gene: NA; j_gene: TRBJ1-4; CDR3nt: TGTGCCAGCAGTTTTTTGGACAGAAATGAAAAACTGTTTTTT; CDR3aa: CASSFLDRNEKLFF
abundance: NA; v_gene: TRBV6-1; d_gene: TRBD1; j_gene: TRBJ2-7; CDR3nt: TGTGCCAGCAGTGATGGGACAGCCTACGAGCAGTACTTC; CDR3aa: CASSDGTAYEQYF
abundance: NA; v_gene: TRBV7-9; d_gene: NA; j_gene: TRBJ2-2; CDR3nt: TGTGCCAGCACCCTTCGGGGGCAAACCGGGGAGCTGTTTTTT; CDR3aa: CASTLRGQTGELFF
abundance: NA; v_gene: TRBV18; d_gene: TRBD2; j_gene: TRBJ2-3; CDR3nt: TGTGCCAGCTCACCGACTAGCGGATCCACAGATACGCAGTATTTT; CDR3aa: CASSPTSGSTDTQYF
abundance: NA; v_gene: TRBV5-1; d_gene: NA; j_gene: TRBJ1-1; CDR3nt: TGCGCCAGCAGCTTGGTCGGGGGACAGAACACTGAAGCTTTCTTT; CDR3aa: CASSLVGGQNTEAFF
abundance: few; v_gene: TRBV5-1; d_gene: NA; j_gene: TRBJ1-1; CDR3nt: TGCGCCAGCAGCTTGTCCAATAGGGGCACTGAAGCTTTCTTT; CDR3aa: CASSLSNRGTEAFF
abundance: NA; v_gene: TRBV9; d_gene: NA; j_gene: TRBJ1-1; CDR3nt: TGTGCCAGCAGCGTAACAGGGTCGGGGGGTGCTGGGACTGAAGCTTTCTTT; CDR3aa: CASSVTGSGGAGTEAFF
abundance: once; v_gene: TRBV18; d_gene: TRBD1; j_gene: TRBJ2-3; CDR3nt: TGTGCCAGCTCACCCCCAGGGACAGGGGGCACAGATACGCAGTATTTT; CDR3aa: CASSPPGTGGTDTQYF
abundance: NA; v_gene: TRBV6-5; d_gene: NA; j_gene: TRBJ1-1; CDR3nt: TGTGCCAGCAGTTACGGGCAGAAGGGGGTCGCTGAAGCTTTCTTT; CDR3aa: CASSYGQKGVAEAFF
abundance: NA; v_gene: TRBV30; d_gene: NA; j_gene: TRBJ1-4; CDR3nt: TGTGCCTGGAGTGCGGGGGGCTCTCGTGAAAAACTGTTTTTT; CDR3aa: CAWSAGGSREKLFF
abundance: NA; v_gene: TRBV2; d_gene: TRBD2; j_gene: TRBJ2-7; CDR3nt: TGTGCCAGCTGCTCCGGACTAGCGGGCTACGAGCAGTACTTC; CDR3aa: CASCSGLAGYEQYF
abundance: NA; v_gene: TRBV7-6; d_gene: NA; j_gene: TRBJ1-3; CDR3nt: TGTGCCAGCAGCTACGGACAGTCATCTGGAAACACCATATATTTT; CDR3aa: CASSYGQSSGNTIYF
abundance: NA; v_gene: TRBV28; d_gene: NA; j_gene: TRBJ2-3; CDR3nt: TGTGCCAGCAGTTTAGCCCAACAGGCCACAGATACGCAGTATTTT; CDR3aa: CASSLAQQATDTQYF
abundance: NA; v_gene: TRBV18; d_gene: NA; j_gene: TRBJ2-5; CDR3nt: TGTGCCAGCTCACCGGGAGTAACGCTCCAAGAGACCCAGTACTTC; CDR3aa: CASSPGVTLQETQYF
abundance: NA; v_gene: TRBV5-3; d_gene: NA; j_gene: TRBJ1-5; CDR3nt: TGTGCCAGAAGTACCAAAGACAGGAGGATGGTTAGCAATCAGCCCCAGCATTTT; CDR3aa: CARSTKDRRMVSNQPQHF
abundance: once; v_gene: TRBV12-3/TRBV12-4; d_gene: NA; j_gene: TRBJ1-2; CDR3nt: TGTGCCAGCAGAGGGGAGAATGGCTACACCTTC; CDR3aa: CASRGENGYTF
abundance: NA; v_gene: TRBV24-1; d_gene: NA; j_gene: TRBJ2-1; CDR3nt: TGTGCCACCAGTGATCGGACTACCCCTGGGGAGCAGTTCTTC; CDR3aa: CATSDRTTPGEQFF
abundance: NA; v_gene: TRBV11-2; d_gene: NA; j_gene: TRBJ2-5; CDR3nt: TGTGCCAGCAGCAGGACAGTTCTGGAGACCCAGTACTTC; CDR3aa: CASSRTVLETQYF
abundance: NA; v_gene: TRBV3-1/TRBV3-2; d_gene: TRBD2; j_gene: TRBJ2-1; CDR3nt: TGTGCCAGCGGAGCGGGAGAGATCTATGAGCAGTTCTTC; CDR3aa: CASGAGEIYEQFF
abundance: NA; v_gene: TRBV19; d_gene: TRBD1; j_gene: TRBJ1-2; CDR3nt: TGTGCCAGTAGGGGGACAGGGGGCTATGGCTACACCTTC; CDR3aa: CASRGTGGYGYTF
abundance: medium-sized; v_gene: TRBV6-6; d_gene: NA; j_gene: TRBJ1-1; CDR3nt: TGTGCCAGCAGCCAGGAGTTTATGGCTTTCTTT; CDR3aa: CASSQEFMAFF
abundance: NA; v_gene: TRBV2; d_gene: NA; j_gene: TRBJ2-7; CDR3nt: TGTGCCAGCAGTGAAATGTCCTACGAGCAGTACTTC; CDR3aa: CASSEMSYEQYF
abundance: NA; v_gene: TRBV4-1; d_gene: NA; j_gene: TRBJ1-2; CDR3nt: TGCGCCAGCAGCCAAGAATCTGGGGGCTATGGCTACACCTTC; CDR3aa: CASSQESGGYGYTF
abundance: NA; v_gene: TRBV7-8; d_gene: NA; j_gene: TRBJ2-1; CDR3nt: TGTGCCAGCAGCGCAAAGCGTCTAGCCATATACAATGAGCAGTTCTTC; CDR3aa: CASSAKRLAIYNEQFF
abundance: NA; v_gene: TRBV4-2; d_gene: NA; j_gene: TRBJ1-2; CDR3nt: TGTGCCAGCAGCCAAGACTTCGCCGGGACGAAAGCTAACTATGGCTACACCTTC; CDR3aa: CASSQDFAGTKANYGYTF
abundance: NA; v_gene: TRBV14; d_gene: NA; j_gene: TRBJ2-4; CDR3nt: TGTGCCAGCAGCCAAGATCGGACAGCTAAAAACATTCAGTACTTC; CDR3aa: CASSQDRTAKNIQYF
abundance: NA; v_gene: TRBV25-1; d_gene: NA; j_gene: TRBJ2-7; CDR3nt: TGTGCCAGCAGTGGGCTAGCGACCTCCTACGAGCAGTACTTC; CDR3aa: CASSGLATSYEQYF
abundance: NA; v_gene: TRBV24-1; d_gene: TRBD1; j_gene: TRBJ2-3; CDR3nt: TGTGCCACCAGTGATTTGAGGGGACAGGGTGGAGATACGCAGTATTTT; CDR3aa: CATSDLRGQGGDTQYF
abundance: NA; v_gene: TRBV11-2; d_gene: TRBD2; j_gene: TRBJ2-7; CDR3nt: TGTGCCAGCAGCTTAACGGGACTAGACTCGAGCGAGCAGTACTTC; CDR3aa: CASSLTGLDSSEQYF
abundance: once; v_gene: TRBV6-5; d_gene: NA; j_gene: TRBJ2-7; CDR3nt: TGTGCCAGCAGTTACTCGAGTGGGGGGAGATACGAGCAGTACTTC; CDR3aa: CASSYSSGGRYEQYF
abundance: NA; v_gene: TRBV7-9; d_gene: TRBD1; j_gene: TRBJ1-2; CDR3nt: TGTGCCAGCAGCCCCTGGACAGGGAACATCGGCTACACCTTC; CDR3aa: CASSPWTGNIGYTF
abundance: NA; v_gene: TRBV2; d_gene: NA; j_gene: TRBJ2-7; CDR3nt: TGTGCCAGCAGTTCAAATTACGAGCAGTACTTC; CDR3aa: CASSSNYEQYF
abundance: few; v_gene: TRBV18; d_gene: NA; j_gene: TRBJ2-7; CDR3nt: TGTGCCAGCTCACCCGACCACGAGCAGTACTTC; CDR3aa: CASSPDHEQYF
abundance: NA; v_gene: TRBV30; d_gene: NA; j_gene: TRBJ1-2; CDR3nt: TGTGCCTGGAGTGTGCAGCCAGCCCCCCCCTATGGCTACACCTTC; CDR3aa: CAWSVQPAPPYGYTF
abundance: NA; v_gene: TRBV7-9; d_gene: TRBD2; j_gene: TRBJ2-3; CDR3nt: TGTGCCAGCAGCTTAGGGACTAGTGCTGATACGCAGTATTTT; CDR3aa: CASSLGTSADTQYF
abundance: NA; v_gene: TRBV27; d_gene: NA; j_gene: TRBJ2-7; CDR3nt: TGTGCCAGCAGCCGGAGTGGGGGGAAATACGAGCAGTACTTC; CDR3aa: CASSRSGGKYEQYF
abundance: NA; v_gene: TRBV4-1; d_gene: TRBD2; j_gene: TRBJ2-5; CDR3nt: TGCGCCAGCAGCCAACCGGGACTAGATGCGGAGACCCAGTACTTC; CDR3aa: CASSQPGLDAETQYF
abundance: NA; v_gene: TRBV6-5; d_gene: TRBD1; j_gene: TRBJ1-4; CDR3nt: TGTGCCAGCAGTTACACCGGACAGGCAGTAGATGAAAAACTGTTTTTT; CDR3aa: CASSYTGQAVDEKLFF
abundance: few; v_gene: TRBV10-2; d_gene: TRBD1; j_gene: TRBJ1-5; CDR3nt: TGCGCCAGCACTGGACAGGGGGTACAGCCCCAGCATTTT; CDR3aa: CASTGQGVQPQHF